These T cell receptor beta chains were read from a single sample in a study of beta chain features in type 1 diabetes. Repertoires were generated with immunoSEQ multiplex PCR, while TCRdb's copy carries only in-frame clones and drops some. The table has around 250,000 clones, about 26% seen once; the top ten hold approximately 4%. The sequenced sample consisted of central memory CD4+ T cells from blood. The source is a man aged 25-45 years in good health. CDR3s include the opening cysteine and the closing phenylalanine or tryptophan. The order of the fields is D gene, J gene, clone size, V gene, CDR3 DNA, CDR3 protein. D genes are given only for firm matches. Not all rows give a size; the values are once, few, many and, for expanded clones, a class.

d_gene: -; j_gene: TRBJ2-7; abundance: many; v_gene: TRBV5-6; CDR3nt: TGTGCCAGCAGCTTGGAGAATCCCTACGAGCAGTACTTC; CDR3aa: CASSLENPYEQYF
d_gene: -; j_gene: TRBJ2-2; abundance: many; v_gene: TRBV4-2; CDR3nt: TGTGCCAGCAGCCAAGTCGGGCAGGCGAACACCGGGGAGCTGTTTTTT; CDR3aa: CASSQVGQANTGELFF
d_gene: -; j_gene: TRBJ2-2; abundance: few; v_gene: TRBV10-1; CDR3nt: TGCGCCAGCAGTGATCCGGGCTCGAACACCGGGGAGCTGTTTTTT; CDR3aa: CASSDPGSNTGELFF
d_gene: TRBD1; j_gene: TRBJ1-2; abundance: many; v_gene: TRBV5-4; CDR3nt: TGTGCCAGCAGCTTGGGCGGACAGGGAAACTACTATGGCTACACCTTC; CDR3aa: CASSLGGQGNYYGYTF
d_gene: TRBD1; j_gene: TRBJ1-1; abundance: -; v_gene: TRBV29-1; CDR3nt: TGCAGCGTTGAGTCCGGGACAGGGAAAGCTTTCTTT; CDR3aa: CSVESGTGKAFF
d_gene: TRBD1; j_gene: TRBJ1-1; abundance: few; v_gene: TRBV5-4; CDR3nt: TGTGCCAGCAGCCTCAGACAGGGAGCGAACACTGAAGCTTTCTTT; CDR3aa: CASSLRQGANTEAFF
d_gene: -; j_gene: TRBJ1-2; abundance: few; v_gene: TRBV7-2; CDR3nt: TGTGCCAGCAGCATAAACTCAGGGGTCGGCGGCTACACCTTC; CDR3aa: CASSINSGVGGYTF
d_gene: -; j_gene: TRBJ2-1; abundance: -; v_gene: TRBV5-4; CDR3nt: TGTGCCAGCAGCGTTCAGGGCTATTCGGAGCAGTTCTTC; CDR3aa: CASSVQGYSEQFF
d_gene: -; j_gene: TRBJ2-1; abundance: -; v_gene: TRBV5-1; CDR3nt: TGCGCCAGCAGCCCAACCCGGGGTTCGAATGAGCAGTTCTTC; CDR3aa: CASSPTRGSNEQFF
d_gene: TRBD1; j_gene: TRBJ2-3; abundance: few; v_gene: TRBV11-2; CDR3nt: TGTGCCAGCAGCCGCGGGACAGGGAGGTCAGATACGCAGTATTTT; CDR3aa: CASSRGTGRSDTQYF
d_gene: -; j_gene: TRBJ2-7; abundance: -; v_gene: TRBV6-5; CDR3nt: TGTGCCAGCAGTTACTCGTTAGTCGGCTCCTACGAGCAGTACTTC; CDR3aa: CASSYSLVGSYEQYF
d_gene: TRBD1; j_gene: TRBJ2-1; abundance: few; v_gene: TRBV28; CDR3nt: TGTGCCAGCAGTTCAAAACAGGGGTTCCATGAGCAGTTCTTC; CDR3aa: CASSSKQGFHEQFF
d_gene: TRBD1; j_gene: TRBJ1-3; abundance: -; v_gene: TRBV5-4; CDR3nt: TGTGCCAGCAGTCAACAGGGGATCTCTGGAAACACCATATATTTT; CDR3aa: CASSQQGISGNTIYF
d_gene: TRBD1; j_gene: TRBJ2-7; abundance: few; v_gene: TRBV6-1; CDR3nt: TGTGCCAGCAGTGAACCTCGGGACAGGGACCACTTC; CDR3aa: CASSEPRDRDHF
d_gene: -; j_gene: TRBJ1-6; abundance: many; v_gene: TRBV5-6; CDR3nt: TGTGCCAGCAGCATATGGTCCTACCGCAATTCACCCCTCCACTTT; CDR3aa: CASSIWSYRNSPLHF
d_gene: TRBD2; j_gene: TRBJ2-3; abundance: many; v_gene: TRBV6-4; CDR3nt: TGTGCCAGCAGTGACTTTCCAGCGGGGGGCACAGATACGCAGTATTTT; CDR3aa: CASSDFPAGGTDTQYF
d_gene: -; j_gene: TRBJ2-3; abundance: -; v_gene: TRBV6-5; CDR3nt: TGTGCCAGCAGCGCCCAGGGAGATACGCAGTATTTT; CDR3aa: CASSAQGDTQYF
d_gene: -; j_gene: TRBJ2-5; abundance: few; v_gene: TRBV14; CDR3nt: TGTGCCAGCAGCCGCCTCCAAGAGACCCAGTACTTC; CDR3aa: CASSRLQETQYF
d_gene: -; j_gene: TRBJ2-5; abundance: few; v_gene: TRBV7-2; CDR3nt: TGTGCCAGCAGCTTAAGACTACCCCAAGAGACCCAGTACTTC; CDR3aa: CASSLRLPQETQYF
d_gene: -; j_gene: TRBJ2-1; abundance: few; v_gene: TRBV23-1; CDR3nt: TGCGCCAGCAGCCAATCGGACAGCTCCTACAATGAGCAGTTCTTC; CDR3aa: CASSQSDSSYNEQFF